This TCR beta chain was observed in a study of early T cells in non-severe SARS-CoV-2 infection. About the study: Alpha and beta chains were unpaired, from unsorted whole-blood bulk RNA.

This clonotype was counted only a few times. What it binds is unknown. Unique molecular identifiers (one per individual cDNA molecule) were attached. TCRdb passed the 5' RACE reads through MiXCR, listing each CDR3 protein once. The sample gives more than 95,000 distinct CDR3 sequences, 16% of which show up once; roughly 1.3% is in the top ten. General observations from the study: Anti-spike CD8 responses were favored by VDJdb matching, which missed private and CD4 specificities.

The specimen sequenced was whole blood. The origin of this receptor is an adult who was a healthcare worker with PCR-confirmed SARS-CoV-2 infection or an uninfected control (not recorded which).

The CDR3 here is CASSLEYGLTEAFF. DNA for the CDR3: TGTGCCAGCAGCTTGGAGTATGGCCTTACTGAAGCTTTCTTT. This chain uses TRBV7-8 with TRBJ1-1; D unresolved. The CDR3 runs to 14 residues. V was shortened by 3 bases and J by 5 bases, with 13 bases between the two germline ends. CDR1 SGHVS and CDR2 FQNEAQ come from the germline V gene.